What follows is one T cell receptor beta chain and its context. Its target is unknown. The sample belongs to a study of Graves' ophthalmopathy and Graves' hyperthyroidism. Points from the study as a whole: With around 88% sensitivity and approximately 80% specificity, a 13-signature model separated ophthalmopathy from stable hyperthyroidism. The majority of expanded thyroid clonotypes above 0.001 frequency also occurred in blood.

Amplification targeted the TCR beta CDR3 regions, with RNA transcripts as the source material. Scientists carried out first-round RT-PCR using HTBI primers and then a second-round multiplex PCR. TCRdb re-called the multiplex PCR reads with MiXCR, one entry per CDR3 protein. Of about 1.1 million distinct CDR3 sequences listed, less than 45% are singletons. The germline gives CDR1 MNHEY, CDR2 SVGAGI. This CDR3 spans 15 amino acids. Trimming at V came to 2 bases and at J to 7 bases, leaving 5 bases not matched to a gene. Hyperthyroidism patients were newly diagnosed, ill under 2 months, and aged 18 to 65 years.

The origin of this receptor is an adult man with Graves' hyperthyroidism. Sequencing was done on a sample of peripheral blood or thyroid tissue (not recorded which). The gene calls are TRBV6-5 and TRBJ1-6; 7 positions match TRBD1. The DNA of the CDR3 is TGTGCCAGCAGTTACCTTCACAGGGGAAATTCACCCCTCCACTTT. Amino acid sequence: CASSYLHRGNSPLHF.